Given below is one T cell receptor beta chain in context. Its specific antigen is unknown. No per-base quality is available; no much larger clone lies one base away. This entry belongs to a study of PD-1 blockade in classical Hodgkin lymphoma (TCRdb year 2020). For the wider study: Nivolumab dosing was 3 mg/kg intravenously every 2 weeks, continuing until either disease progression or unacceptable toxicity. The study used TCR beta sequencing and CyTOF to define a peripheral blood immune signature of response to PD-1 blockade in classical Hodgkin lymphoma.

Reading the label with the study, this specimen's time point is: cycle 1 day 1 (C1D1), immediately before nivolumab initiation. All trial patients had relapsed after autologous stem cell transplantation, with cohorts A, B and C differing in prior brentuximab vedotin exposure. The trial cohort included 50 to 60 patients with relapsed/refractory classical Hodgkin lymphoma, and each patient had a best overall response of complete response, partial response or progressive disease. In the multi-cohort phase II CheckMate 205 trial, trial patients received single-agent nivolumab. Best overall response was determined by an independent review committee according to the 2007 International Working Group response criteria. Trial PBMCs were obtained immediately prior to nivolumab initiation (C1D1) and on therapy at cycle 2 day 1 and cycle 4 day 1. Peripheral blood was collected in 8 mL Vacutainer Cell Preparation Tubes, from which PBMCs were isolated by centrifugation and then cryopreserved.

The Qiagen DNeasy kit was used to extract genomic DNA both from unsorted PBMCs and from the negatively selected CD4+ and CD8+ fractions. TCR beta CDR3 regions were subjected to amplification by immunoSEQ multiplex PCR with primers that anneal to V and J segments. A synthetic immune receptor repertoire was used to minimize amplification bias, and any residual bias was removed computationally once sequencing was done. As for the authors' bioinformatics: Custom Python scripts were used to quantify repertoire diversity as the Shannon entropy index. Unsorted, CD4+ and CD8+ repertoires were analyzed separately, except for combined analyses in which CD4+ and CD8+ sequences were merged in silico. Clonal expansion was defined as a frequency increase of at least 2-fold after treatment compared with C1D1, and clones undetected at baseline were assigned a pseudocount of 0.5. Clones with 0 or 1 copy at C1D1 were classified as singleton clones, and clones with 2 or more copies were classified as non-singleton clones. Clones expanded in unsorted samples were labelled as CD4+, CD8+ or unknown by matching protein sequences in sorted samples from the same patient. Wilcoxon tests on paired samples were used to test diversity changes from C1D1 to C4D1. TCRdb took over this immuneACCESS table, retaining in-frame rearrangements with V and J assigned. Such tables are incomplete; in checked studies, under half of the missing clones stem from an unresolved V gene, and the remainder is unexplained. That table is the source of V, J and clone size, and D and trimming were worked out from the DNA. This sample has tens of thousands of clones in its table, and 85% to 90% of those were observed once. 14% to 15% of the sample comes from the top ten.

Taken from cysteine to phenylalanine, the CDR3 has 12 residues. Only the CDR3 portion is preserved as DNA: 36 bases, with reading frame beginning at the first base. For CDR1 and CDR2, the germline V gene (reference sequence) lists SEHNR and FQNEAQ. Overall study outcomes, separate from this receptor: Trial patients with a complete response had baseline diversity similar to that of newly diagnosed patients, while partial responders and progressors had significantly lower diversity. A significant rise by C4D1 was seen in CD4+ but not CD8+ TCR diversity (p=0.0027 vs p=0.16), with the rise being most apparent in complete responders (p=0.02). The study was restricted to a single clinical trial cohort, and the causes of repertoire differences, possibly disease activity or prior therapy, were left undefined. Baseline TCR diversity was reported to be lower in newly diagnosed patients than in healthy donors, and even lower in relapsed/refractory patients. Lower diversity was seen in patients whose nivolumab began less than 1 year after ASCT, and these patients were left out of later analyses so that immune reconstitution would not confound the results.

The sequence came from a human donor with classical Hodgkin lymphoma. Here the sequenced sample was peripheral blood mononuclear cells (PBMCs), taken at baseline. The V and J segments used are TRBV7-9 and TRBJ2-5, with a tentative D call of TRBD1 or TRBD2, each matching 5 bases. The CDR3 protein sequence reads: CAGASGEETQYF. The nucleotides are TGTGCAGGGGCGTCCGGGGAAGAGACCCAGTACTTC.